This T cell receptor beta chain emerged from a study of T cell clonotyping in hematopoietic cell transplantation. Data came from immunoSEQ multiplex PCR; TCRdb stores just in-frame clones and leaves some out. Of about 15,000 clones in the sample, around 70% were seen once. The TCR comes from a woman in her sixties in good health. Some clones in this sample may be carry-over from other donors' samples. The sample taken for sequencing was peripheral blood mononuclear cells.

The CDR3 nucleotides are TGTGCCAGCAGTTGGCGCGAGGCGCAGTACTTC. The encoded protein is CASSWREAQYF. The chain carries TRBV28 and TRBJ2-7; D ambiguous. The CDR3 runs to 11 residues. The ends were cut back, 4 bases at V and 9 bases at J, with 10 bases in the middle. Germline lookup yields CDR1 MDHEN and CDR2 SYDVKM.